Below, 6 T cell receptor beta chains from the same sample are listed, as sequenced in a study of T cells after yellow fever vaccination. A single record per CDR3 protein comes from TCRdb applying MiXCR to the 5' RACE reads. The data contain 100,000 to 150,000 distinct CDR3 sequences, around 9.8% of them singletons. Here the sequenced sample was CD8+ T cells sorted from PBMCs, taken on the day of the yellow fever booster vaccination. Receptors were obtained from a man between 18 and 35 years old who received the YFV17D yellow fever vaccine.

The CDR3 sequence is CASGGYSNQPQHF. The CDR3 DNA sequence: TGTGCCAGCGGGGGCTATAGCAATCAGCCCCAGCATTTT. This chain links TRBV12-3 or TRBV12-4 with TRBJ1-5; tentative D call: TRBD1 (6 bases). CDR3 length: 13 residues. V was clipped by 8 bases and J by 0 bases, with 8 bases between them.

The chain combines TRBV20-1 with TRBJ2-5, with 7 nucleotides matching TRBD1. Germline V lookup: CDR1 DFQATT, CDR2 SNEGSKA (reference sequence). This CDR3 is 16 amino acids long. Unmatched junction bases numbered 8, after V lost 0 bases and J lost 1 base. The CDR3 coding sequence is TGCAGTGCTAGAGACTGGAGTGGGACAGTCCAAGAGACCCAGTACTTC. This translates into CSARDWSGTVQETQYF.

The gene calls are TRBV7-8 and TRBJ1-1, with TRBD1 as a possible D gene (5 bases). Germline V gene sequence: CDR1 SGHVS, CDR2 FQNEAQ. V lost 4 bases, J lost 3 bases, and 12 bases lay in between. The CDR3 length is 14 residues. The CDR3 bases are TGTGCCAGCAGCTCCTTTCTCAGGGACACTGAAGCTTTCTTT. This gives the protein CASSSFLRDTEAFF.

This clonotype came up once. The chain recombines TRBV7-2 with TRBJ2-1; 10 bases line up with TRBD1. The CDR3 is made up of 15 amino acids. V shed 2 bases, J shed 6 bases, and the junction held 4 bases outside the gene matches. The germline V gene has CDR1 SGHTA and CDR2 FQGNSA. The CDR3 nucleotides are TGTGCCAGCAGCTTATCGGGACAGGGGAGCAATGAGCAGTTCTTC. It specifies CASSLSGQGSNEQFF.

This clonotype was counted a few times. The chain uses TRBV7-9 and TRBJ2-3; possibly TRBD1 for D (7 bases). Trimming took off 4 bases at V and 3 bases at J, with 17 bases between the two ends. The germline V gene has CDR1 SEHNR and CDR2 FQNEAQ (reference sequence). The CDR3 covers 16 residues. This chain's CDR3 is CASSSTLRGRTDTQYF. The CDR3 region has the DNA TGTGCCAGCAGCTCCACCCTCAGGGGGAGGACAGATACGCAGTATTTT.

This clonotype was counted at least ten times. The J gene is TRBJ1-1, the V gene TRBV6-5, with TRBD1 matching 7 bases. This CDR3 region has 12 residues. The junction had 4 bases not matched to a gene; V was cut back by 5 bases and J by 7 bases. Germline loops: CDR1 MNHEY, CDR2 SVGAGI. Written as DNA, the CDR3 is TGTGCCAGCAGTACAGGGGTGAATGAAGCTTTCTTT. Translation: CASSTGVNEAFF.